One sample yielded the 25 T cell receptor beta chains listed below, sequenced in a study of T cells in localized non-small cell lung cancer. TCRdb's copy holds only in-frame clones and misses some; the assay was immunoSEQ multiplex PCR. In the table there are tens of thousands of clones, roughly 82% of which are singletons. The sample in question was peripheral blood, obtained before any cancer treatment. All receptors come from a male donor older than 55 with stage III squamous cell lung carcinoma.

The genes are TRBV27 and TRBJ2-3, with 8 bases lining up with TRBD2. The CDR3 has 16 residues. The germline V gene encodes CDR1 MNHEY and CDR2 SMNVEV (reference sequence). V shed 2 bases and J 3 bases; nucleotides not matched to a gene: 7. The CDR3 region is CASSLHGGAGTDTQYF. The CDR3 coding sequence is TGTGCCAGCAGTTTACACGGGGGGGCCGGAACAGATACGCAGTATTTT.

This chain uses TRBV7-9 with TRBJ1-2; D remains ambiguous. With 1 base removed from V and 2 bases from J, the gap between germline ends came to 11 bases. Germline CDR1 reads SEHNR; CDR2 reads FQNEAQ (reference sequence). This CDR3 is built from 15 residues. CDR3 nucleotides: TGTGCCAGCAGCTTAGGTCTGAGCGTAAACTATGGCTACACCTTC. This sequence encodes CASSLGLSVNYGYTF.

This chain uses TRBV5-1 with TRBJ2-1; possible D gene TRBD1, 5 bases. Trimming pared 0 bases from V and 0 bases from J, leaving 19 bases between. Looked up from germline, CDR1 is SGHRS and CDR2 is YFSETQ. The CDR3 is 19 residues long. The chain's CDR3 is CASSLATITGLSSYNEQFF. The CDR3 DNA sequence: TGCGCCAGCAGCTTGGCCACGATAACAGGCCTCAGCTCCTACAATGAGCAGTTCTTC. The full variable domain, completed using reference TRBV5-1 and TRBJ2-1, is KAGVTQTPRYLIKTRGQQVTLSCSPISGHRSVSWYQQTPGQGLQFLFEYFSETQRNKGNFPGRFSGRQFSNSRSEMNVSTLELGDSALYLCASSLATITGLSSYNEQFFGPGTRLTVL.

V usage is TRBV28 and J usage is TRBJ2-7; 9 nucleotides agree with TRBD1. Germline lookup yields CDR1 MDHEN and CDR2 SYDVKM. V was pared by 5 bases and J by 5 bases, with 13 bases of the junction left unmatched. The CDR3 has 16 residues. DNA of the CDR3: TGTGCCAGCAGTACGCCCTCGGGACAGGGATTTGACGAGCAGTACTTC. Translating it yields CASSTPSGQGFDEQYF.

This sequence joins TRBV2 and TRBJ2-1; 8 bases are shared with TRBD1. Germline V gene sequence: CDR1 SNHLY, CDR2 FYNNEI. V trimming: 10 bases; J trimming: 1 base; junction bases outside the gene matches: 12. This CDR3 spans 16 amino acids. The chain's CDR3 is CAIRHMDRASYNEQFF. In DNA form, the CDR3 reads TGTGCCATCAGACACATGGACAGGGCTTCCTACAATGAGCAGTTCTTC.

The CDR3 reads CASAPSYYTEAFF. The CDR3 bases are TGTGCCAGTGCCCCTTCCTATTACACTGAAGCTTTCTTT. This chain joins TRBV19 and TRBJ1-1; D uncertain. The CDR3 length is 13 residues. Looked up from germline, CDR1 is LNHDA and CDR2 is SQIVND (reference sequence). The V gene lost 8 bases and the J gene lost 3 bases, with 13 bases spanning the gap.

On this clone: Distinct nucleotide sequences in the sample also encode this CDR3. The chain links TRBV10-1 to TRBJ1-1; D is perhaps TRBD1 (5 bases). Trimming removed 4 bases from V and 7 bases from J, with 16 bases in between. Germline V gene data show CDR1 as WNHNN and CDR2 as SYGVQD (reference sequence). The CDR3 has 14 residues. The CDR3 nucleotides read TGCGCCAGCAGTGCCCGGGTAGGACAAGGTGAAGCTTTCTTT. This encodes CASSARVGQGEAFF.

This chain links TRBV30 with TRBJ2-2, with TRBD1 as a possible D gene (7 bases). Germline-derived CDR1 and CDR2 are GTSNPN and SVGIG (reference sequence). V was pared by 3 bases and J by 5 bases, with 22 bases between. The CDR3 spans 17 residues. The CDR3 nucleotides read TGTGCCTGGAGGCCGGAGGGGGGCAGGGGGAAAACCGGGGAGCTGTTTTTT. This codes for CAWRPEGGRGKTGELFF.

V is TRBV21-1 and J is TRBJ1-5; the table assigns TRBD1, which was not confirmed against the DNA. TRBV21-1 is termed a pseudogene. The CDR3 is made up of 13 amino acids. The CDR3 DNA sequence: TGTGCCAGCAGCAAAAAGAAGGGGGCGAGGAGGCATTTT. This encodes CASSKKKGARRHF.

The genes are TRBV15 and TRBJ1-2; weak D call: TRBD1 (5 bases). Trimming took off 5 bases at V and 8 bases at J, with 21 bases between the two ends. Germline V gene data show CDR1 as LNHNV and CDR2 as YYDKDF (reference sequence). The CDR3 sequence is 15 residues long. The CDR3 DNA is TGTGCCACCAGCCCTCGGGGGGTGAGGGCTGAGGGCTACACCTTC. Protein sequence: CATSPRGVRAEGYTF.

The chain recombines TRBV9 with TRBJ1-6, with D possibly matching TRBD1 (5 bases). In germline, CDR1 is SGDLS, CDR2 YYNGEE. This CDR3 comprises 14 residues. V lost 2 bases to trimming and J lost 10 bases, with 13 bases between them. CDR3 residues: CASSVQGWESPLHF. The DNA for the CDR3 is TGTGCCAGCAGCGTTCAGGGCTGGGAATCACCCCTCCACTTT.

The V call is TRBV6-1, the J call TRBJ2-7, with 9 positions matching TRBD1. Germline lookup yields CDR1 MNHNS and CDR2 SASEGT. The V segment lost 1 base and the J segment 2 bases; nucleotides outside the gene matches: 9. The CDR3 runs 17 residues. The CDR3 region is CASSEERTGEWTYEQYF. Written as DNA, the CDR3 is TGTGCCAGCAGTGAAGAACGGACAGGGGAGTGGACCTACGAGCAGTACTTC.

This clone showed up just once. This chain joins TRBV2 and TRBJ2-2; the match to TRBD1 covers 10 bases. The V gene end was trimmed by 8 bases and the J gene end by 6 bases; junction bases not matched to a gene: 3. The CDR3 extends over 13 amino acids. CDR1 is SNHLY and CDR2 is FYNNEI in the germline V gene. The CDR3 coding sequence is TGTGCCAGCCGACAGGGGGCATCCGGGGAGCTGTTTTTT. Amino acid sequence: CASRQGASGELFF.

The V and J genes are TRBV27 and TRBJ2-1; D gene uncertain. There are 11 residues in the CDR3. Per the germline V gene, CDR1 is MNHEY and CDR2 is SMNVEV (reference sequence). Trimming shortened V by 3 bases and J by 9 bases, and 6 bases separated the two germline ends. The CDR3 sequence: CASSFRREQFF. Written as DNA, the CDR3 is TGTGCCAGCAGTTTTAGACGTGAGCAGTTCTTC.

Only a few counts were recorded for this clone. The chain uses TRBV5-1 and TRBJ1-5, with TRBD1 as a possible D gene (6 bases). Per germline, CDR1 SGHRS and CDR2 YFSETQ. This CDR3 region has 13 residues. The V and J ends lost 4 bases and 6 bases respectively, with 11 bases between them. The CDR3 region has the DNA TGCGCCAGCAGCCCACAGGGTCCTCAGCCCCAGCATTTT. Translating gives CASSPQGPQPQHF.

V and J are TRBV19 and TRBJ2-2; D remains ambiguous. This CDR3 comprises 14 residues. V lost 8 bases, J lost 5 bases, and 15 bases lay in between. The germline V gene encodes CDR1 LNHDA and CDR2 SQIVND (reference sequence). CDR3 DNA sequence: TGTGCCAGTTCAAAACCCAGACAAACCGGGGAGCTGTTTTTT. The encoded protein is CASSKPRQTGELFF. The full variable domain, in which reference TRBV19 and TRBJ2-2 provide the parts outside the CDR3, is DGGITQSPKYLFRKEGQNVTLSCEQNLNHDAMYWYRQDPGQGLRLIYYSQIVNDFQKGDIAEGYSVSREKKESFPLTVTSAQKNPTAFYLCASSKPRQTGELFFGEGSRLTVL.

The V and J genes are TRBV6-1 and TRBJ2-3; 8 bases align to TRBD2. The ends lost 0 bases at V and 7 bases at J; junction bases unmatched: 6. The germline V gene has CDR1 MNHNS and CDR2 SASEGT. This CDR3 region has 15 residues. The CDR3 coding sequence is TGTGCCAGCAGTGAAGCAGCGGGGGATCAGAATACGCAGTATTTT. The encoded protein is CASSEAAGDQNTQYF.

V usage is TRBV4-1 and J usage is TRBJ2-1, with D possibly being TRBD2 (5 bases). Trimming cost V 6 bases and J 2 bases, with 17 bases left between them. The germline CDR1 and CDR2 sequences are MGHRA and YSYEKL. The length of the CDR3 is 16 residues. CDR3 region: CASSTRRVGAYNEQFF. The CDR3 nucleotides are TGCGCCAGCAGTACTAGACGGGTCGGCGCCTACAATGAGCAGTTCTTC.

The J gene is TRBJ2-7, the V gene TRBV10-3; D gene ambiguous. CDR3 length: 12 residues. V dropped 2 bases and J dropped 4 bases, with 6 bases sitting between them. Germline V gene sequence: CDR1 ENHRY, CDR2 SYGVKD. The CDR3 sequence is CAISEANYEQYF. The CDR3 bases are TGTGCCATCAGTGAGGCGAATTACGAGCAGTACTTC.

The V and J genes are TRBV5-5 and TRBJ2-2; possible D gene TRBD1, 5 bases. Deletions cut 2 bases from V and 4 bases from J, with 12 bases between. The germline CDR1 and CDR2 sequences are SGHKS and YYEKEE (reference sequence). The CDR3 is 15 residues long. The CDR3 reads CASSFSQGSTGELFF. The CDR3 DNA reads TGTGCCAGCAGCTTCAGTCAGGGTTCCACCGGGGAGCTGTTTTTT.

This chain uses TRBV14 with TRBJ1-1, with a possible D match to TRBD1 (5 bases). CDR3 size: 16 residues. Germline V gene data show CDR1 as SGHDN and CDR2 as FVKESK. The V and J ends lost 0 bases and 0 bases respectively, with 11 bases between them. The DNA for the CDR3 is TGTGCCAGCAGCCAAGATACCGGACACCTGAACACTGAAGCTTTCTTT. Translation: CASSQDTGHLNTEAFF.

V gene TRBV10-1 combines with J gene TRBJ1-4; D unclear. V was cut by 3 bases and J by 4 bases, with 6 bases left in between. The CDR3 is 13 residues long. The germline V gene encodes CDR1 WNHNN and CDR2 SYGVQD (reference sequence). As DNA, the CDR3 is TGCGCCAGCAGTGACAGAATTAATGAAAAACTGTTTTTT. Protein sequence: CASSDRINEKLFF.

The J gene is TRBJ1-1, the V gene TRBV18; no firm D call. This CDR3 contains 15 residues. The V end was cut by 0 bases, the J end by 0 bases, with 8 bases between. CDR1 is KGHSH, CDR2 LQKENI, per germline. CDR3 DNA: TGTGCCAGCTCACCACCCGACCTACTGAACACTGAAGCTTTCTTT. Amino acids: CASSPPDLLNTEAFF. Based on the CDR3 plus reference TRBV18 and TRBJ1-1, the full variable domain is NAGVMQNPRHLVRRRGQEARLRCSPMKGHSHVYWYRQLPEEGLKFMVYLQKENIIDESGMPKERFSAEFPKEGPSILRIQQVVRGDSAAYFCASSPPDLLNTEAFFGQGTRLTVV.

The rearrangement links TRBV6-6 to TRBJ2-3, with unresolved D. The V gene lost 6 bases and the J gene lost 3 bases, with 13 bases spanning the gap. From germline, CDR1 is MNHNY and CDR2 SVGAGI (reference sequence). The CDR3 runs to 14 residues. The CDR3 reads CASSQPHQTDTQYF. In DNA form, the CDR3 reads TGTGCCAGCAGCCAACCCCACCAGACAGATACGCAGTATTTT.

About this clone: One end of the junction varies from germline; a read error may be responsible. CDR3 sequence reads: CASSAPSGGNNKQFF. CDR3 nucleotides: TGTGCCAGCAGCGCTCCTAGCGGGGGAAACAATAAGCAGTTCTTC. This chain links TRBV7-9 with TRBJ2-1; 10 bases fit TRBD2. CDR3 length equals 15 residues. The germline V gene has CDR1 SEHNR and CDR2 FQNEAQ (reference sequence).